This T cell receptor beta chain was sequenced during a study of blood T cell repertoires in COVID-19. Study context: Sample material is recorded as cDNA or gDNA derived from T cells, B-cell-depleted T cells, or PBMCs.

Losses at the gene ends were 0 bases for V and 5 bases for J; bases not matched to a gene: 7. Germline assignment: CDR1 MGHRA and CDR2 YSYEKL. The CDR3 runs 17 residues. Original processing methods: Nucleated cell number was recorded as an estimate derived from reference gene primer amplification. The method was immunoSEQ multiplex PCR; TCRdb's version includes in-frame clones alone and lacks a portion of them. V and J calls plus clone size are reproduced from that table; the DNA served to infer D and trimming. Here the sample spans approximately 120,000 clones, 80% being singletons. This chain uses TRBV4-1 with TRBJ2-5; 12 bases align to TRBD2. Material for sequencing was peripheral blood. The sequence was collected from a human donor in a cohort sampled during active or convalescent COVID-19. The CDR3 sequence is CASSQDLAGGLSETQYF. CDR3 sequence (DNA): TGCGCCAGCAGCCAAGATCTAGCGGGGGGGTTGTCGGAGACCCAGTACTTC.